This TCR beta chain was recovered during a study of vaccination effects on CD4 cells after COVID-19. Study-level background: Either the mRNA-1273 or the BNT162b2 vaccine was given to participants as two doses.

Whole-study results and caveats: Convalescent patients were few in the study, and early post-infection timepoints were absent.

Ahead of sequencing, the ViraFEST assay grew antigen-specific CD4+ T cells using viral peptide pools. Following culture for roughly 10 days, CD4+ T cells were isolated. SARS-CoV-2 infected the person between March and December 2020, as confirmed by PCR. A half-volume exchange with IL-2 medium occurred on days 3 and 7. CDR3 size: 15 residues. The germline V gene has CDR1 SGHRS and CDR2 YFSETQ. The V gene lost 4 bases and the J gene lost 4 bases, with 17 bases spanning the gap. This clone was counted between two and nine times. The antigen remains undetermined. The protocol was immunoSEQ multiplex PCR, while the TCRdb copy is restricted to in-frame clones and leaves out a portion. The profile shows about 24,000 clones, around 69% of them singletons.

This sequence was found in a human donor who had a prior SARS-CoV-2 infection. V gene TRBV5-1 combines with J gene TRBJ1-1; D might be TRBD1 (6 bases). The sequenced sample was CD4+ T cells from PBMCs cultured with SARS-CoV-2 spike peptides, obtained before COVID-19 vaccination. The CDR3: CASSDGQGGFTEAFF. In DNA, the CDR3 is TGCGCCAGCAGCGACGGTCAAGGGGGGTTCACTGAAGCTTTCTTT.